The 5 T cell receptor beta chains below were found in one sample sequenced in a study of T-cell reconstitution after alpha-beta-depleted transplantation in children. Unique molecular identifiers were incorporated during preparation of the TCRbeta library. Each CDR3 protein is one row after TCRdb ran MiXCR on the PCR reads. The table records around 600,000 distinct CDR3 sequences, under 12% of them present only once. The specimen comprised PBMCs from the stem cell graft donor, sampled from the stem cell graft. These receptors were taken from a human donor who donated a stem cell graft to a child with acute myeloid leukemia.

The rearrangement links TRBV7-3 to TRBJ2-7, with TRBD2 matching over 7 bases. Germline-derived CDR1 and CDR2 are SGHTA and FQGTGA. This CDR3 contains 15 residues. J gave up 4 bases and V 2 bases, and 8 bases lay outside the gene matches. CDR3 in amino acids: CASSLSSGPLYEQYF. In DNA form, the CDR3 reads TGTGCCAGCAGCTTATCTAGCGGCCCCCTTTACGAGCAGTACTTC.

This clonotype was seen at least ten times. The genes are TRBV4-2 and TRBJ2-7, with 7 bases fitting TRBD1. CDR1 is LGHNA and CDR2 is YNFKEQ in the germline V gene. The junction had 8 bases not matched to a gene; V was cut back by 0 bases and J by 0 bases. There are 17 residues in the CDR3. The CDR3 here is CASSQERTGRPSYEQYF. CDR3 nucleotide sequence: TGTGCCAGCAGCCAAGAGCGGACAGGTCGACCCTCCTACGAGCAGTACTTC.

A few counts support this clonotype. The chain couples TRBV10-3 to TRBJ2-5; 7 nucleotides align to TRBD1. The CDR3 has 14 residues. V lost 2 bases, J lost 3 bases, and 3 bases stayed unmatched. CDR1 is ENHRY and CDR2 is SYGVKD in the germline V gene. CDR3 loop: CAISEGTAKETQYF. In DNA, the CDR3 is TGTGCCATCAGTGAGGGGACAGCAAAAGAGACCCAGTACTTC.

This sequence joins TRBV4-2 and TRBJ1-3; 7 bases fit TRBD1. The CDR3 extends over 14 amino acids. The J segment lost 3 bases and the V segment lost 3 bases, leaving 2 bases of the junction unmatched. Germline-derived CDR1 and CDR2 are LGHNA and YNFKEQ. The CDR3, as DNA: TGTGCCAGCAGCCAGTCAGGGGGTGGAAACACCATATATTTT. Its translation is CASSQSGGGNTIYF.

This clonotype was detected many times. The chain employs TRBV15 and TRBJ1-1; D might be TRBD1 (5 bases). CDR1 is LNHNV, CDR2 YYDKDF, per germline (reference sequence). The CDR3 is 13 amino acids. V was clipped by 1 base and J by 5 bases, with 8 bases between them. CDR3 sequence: CATSRAGATEAFF. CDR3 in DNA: TGTGCCACCAGCAGAGCTGGGGCTACTGAAGCTTTCTTT.